These 17 T cell receptor beta chains originate from one sample sequenced in a study of cytomegalovirus exposure and HLA in healthy donors. The PCR had 60 Vbeta and 13 Jbeta primers. Sequenced by immunoSEQ multiplex PCR; TCRdb stores in-frame clones only, minus some. This listing includes about 55,000 clones. Sequenced input: PBMCs. The receptor source for this set is a man aged 50 or older in good health and CMV-seropositive.

J is TRBJ1-5 and V is TRBV18; D is perhaps TRBD1 (5 bases). Germline V gives CDR1 KGHSH, CDR2 LQKENI. V dropped 3 bases and J dropped 3 bases, with 18 bases sitting between them. CDR3 length equals 17 residues. CDR3 coding DNA: TGTGCCAGCTCACCTCGCGGGCGGGGGGATGCCAATCAGCCCCAGCATTTT. This gives the protein CASSPRGRGDANQPQHF.

This sequence joins TRBV18 and TRBJ2-5, with TRBD2 matching over 8 bases. The CDR3 has 17 residues. The ends lost 1 base at V and 2 bases at J; junction bases unmatched: 9. In germline, CDR1 is KGHSH, CDR2 LQKENI. CDR3 sequence reads: CASSPLPWTSRQETQYF. The CDR3 DNA is TGTGCCAGCTCACCACTCCCCTGGACTAGCCGTCAAGAGACCCAGTACTTC.

V gene TRBV18 combines with J gene TRBJ2-7, with D perhaps TRBD1 (8 bases). Per germline, CDR1 KGHSH and CDR2 LQKENI. V lost 4 bases and J lost 7, with 20 bases in between. This CDR3 is 15 amino acids long. CDR3 in amino acids: CASSQTTDREGEQYF. CDR3 in DNA: TGTGCCAGCTCACAAACCACGGACAGGGAGGGAGAGCAGTACTTC.

Notes on this clone: Other DNA sequences in this specimen translate into the identical CDR3. The V and J genes are TRBV19 and TRBJ2-7; perhaps TRBD2 as D (5 bases). The CDR3 spans 15 residues. CDR1 and CDR2 (germline): LNHDA, SQIVND (reference sequence). The V end lost 6 bases, the J end lost 1 base, and 16 bases lay between the germline ends. CDR3 DNA sequence: TGTGCCAGTAGCCTAGAGGGCAGAGGATCCTACGAGCAGTACTTC. Translating it yields CASSLEGRGSYEQYF.

V and J are TRBV4-3 and TRBJ1-4; D not certain. Looked up from germline, CDR1 is LGHNA and CDR2 is YSLEER. CDR3 length: 16 amino acids. Trimming pared 0 bases from V and 4 bases from J, leaving 12 bases between. The CDR3 region has the DNA TGCGCCAGCAGCCAAGAGCCGGTCGCCTTTAATGAAAAACTGTTTTTT. Its protein product is CASSQEPVAFNEKLFF.

This sequence joins TRBV9 and TRBJ2-2; 11 bases fit TRBD2. This CDR3 region has 18 residues. V was pared by 3 bases and J by 7 bases, with 14 bases of the junction left unmatched. The germline V gene has CDR1 SGDLS and CDR2 YYNGEE. The CDR3 protein is CASSAFTSGRRRSGELFF. The CDR3, as DNA: TGTGCCAGCAGCGCCTTTACTAGCGGGAGAAGGAGGAGCGGGGAGCTGTTTTTT.

The V gene is TRBV6-5, the J gene TRBJ1-6; 8 nucleotides match TRBD1. The CDR3 is made up of 12 amino acids. Germline V lookup: CDR1 MNHEY, CDR2 SVGAGI. J gave up 11 bases and V 5 bases, and 2 bases lay outside the gene matches. DNA for the CDR3: TGTGCCAGCAGTGGGACAGGTACACCCCTCCACTTT. Residues: CASSGTGTPLHF.

The chain is built from TRBV11-3 and TRBJ2-3, with TRBD2 as a possible D gene (6 bases). From germline, CDR1 is SGHNT and CDR2 YENEEA. The CDR3 has 16 amino acids. The V end was cut by 6 bases, the J end by 11 bases, with 27 bases between. The CDR3 region is CASSENAAGRATGQYF. In DNA form, the CDR3 reads TGTGCCAGCAGTGAAAACGCAGCGGGCCGTGCGACGGGGCAGTATTTT.

The V and J genes are TRBV4-2 and TRBJ2-7; 9 bases fit TRBD1. The CDR3 runs 18 residues. Per the germline V gene, CDR1 is LGHNA and CDR2 is YNFKEQ. J was trimmed by 0 bases and V by 1 base; bases with no gene match: 10. The CDR3 loop is CASSQGRTGEEGSYEQYF. In nucleotides, the CDR3 is TGTGCCAGCAGCCAAGGACGGACAGGGGAAGAAGGCTCCTACGAGCAGTACTTC.

The chain links TRBV2 to TRBJ1-1; 9 nucleotides agree with TRBD1. This CDR3 spans 14 amino acids. CDR1 SNHLY and CDR2 FYNNEI come from the germline V gene. V shed 4 bases, J shed 5 bases, and the junction held 5 bases outside the gene matches. CDR3 sequence: CASSGGQGMTEAFF. The DNA for the CDR3 is TGTGCCAGCAGTGGTGGACAGGGGATGACTGAAGCTTTCTTT.

V gene TRBV19 combines with J gene TRBJ2-7, with D tentatively TRBD1 (6 bases). Germline V gene data show CDR1 as LNHDA and CDR2 as SQIVND (reference sequence). There are 14 residues in the CDR3. V lost 4 bases, J lost 7 bases, and 17 bases lay in between. As DNA, the CDR3 is TGTGCCAGTAGTACCCTCACAGGGTCGGGTGAGCAGTACTTC. Translation gives CASSTLTGSGEQYF.

This chain links TRBV7-3 with TRBJ2-2; TRBD2 agrees at 12 bases. The junction had 6 bases not matched to a gene; V was cut back by 5 bases and J by 2 bases. This CDR3 has 17 residues. The germline V gene has CDR1 SGHTA and CDR2 FQGTGA. The CDR3, as DNA: TGTGCCAGCAGCAGCCCTAGCGGGAGGGGTAACACCGGGGAGCTGTTTTTT. Its protein is CASSSPSGRGNTGELFF.

The gene calls are TRBV4-3 and TRBJ2-3, with D possibly matching TRBD2 (6 bases). The CDR3 totals 15 residues. Trimming removed 3 bases from V and 1 base from J, with 11 bases in between. Germline V gene sequence: CDR1 LGHNA, CDR2 YSLEER. CDR3 sequence: CASSQGSGGTDTQYF. The DNA for the CDR3 is TGCGCCAGCAGCCAGGGGTCGGGGGGCACAGATACGCAGTATTTT.

This chain links TRBV4-1 with TRBJ1-6; the D gene is possibly TRBD1 (5 bases). The CDR3 covers 19 residues. Germline V gene lookup returns CDR1 MGHRA and CDR2 YSYEKL. The germline V and J ends were trimmed by 4 bases and 6 bases, with 25 bases remaining between them. The CDR3 reads CASSPLAGKVEYVNSPLHF. As DNA, the CDR3 is TGCGCCAGCAGCCCCCTGGCAGGGAAGGTTGAATATGTTAATTCACCCCTCCACTTT.

The chain employs TRBV7-2 and TRBJ2-1, with 8 bases that match TRBD2. Unmatched junction bases numbered 4, after V lost 3 bases and J lost 0 bases. Germline CDR1 SGHTA, CDR2 FQGNSA. This CDR3 is 16 amino acids long. The CDR3 here is CASSFLLAVSYNEQFF. The CDR3 DNA follows: TGTGCCAGCAGCTTCCTACTAGCGGTCTCCTACAATGAGCAGTTCTTC.

The rearrangement joins TRBV18 to TRBJ1-6; 10 bases match TRBD1. Germline V lookup: CDR1 KGHSH, CDR2 LQKENI. The J segment lost 8 bases and the V segment lost 4 bases, leaving 8 bases of the junction unmatched. The CDR3 is made up of 16 amino acids. In DNA, the CDR3 is TGTGCCAGCTCACGCGACAGGGGGCGCCCGGATTCACCCCTCCACTTT. Its translation is CASSRDRGRPDSPLHF.

CDR3 nucleotides: TGTGCCAGCAGTTTATCTTGGACAGATCCCGGGGAGCTGTTTTTT. It translates to CASSLSWTDPGELFF. This chain uses TRBV28 with TRBJ2-2; possible D gene TRBD1, 6 bases. Germline CDR1 and CDR2: MDHEN and SYDVKM. The CDR3 has 15 residues. The V and J ends lost 1 base and 6 bases respectively, with 12 bases between them.